Below, 15 T cell receptor beta chains from the same sample are listed, as sequenced in a study of patients and donors after allogeneic stem cell transplantation. Using its own MiXCR run on the RT-PCR reads, TCRdb lists one record per CDR3 protein. Among about 87,000 distinct CDR3 sequences, around 5% were seen once, and the ten largest hold 2.5% to 3%. Sequencing was performed on blood, either unsorted or a sorted T cell fraction (not recorded which). The origin of the receptors is a human donor who was either an allogeneic HSCT recipient or a stem cell or donor lymphocyte infusion donor (not recorded which). It is not recorded whose cells these are; they may come from a transplant donor.

This clonotype came up a few times. The chain is built from TRBV3-1 and TRBJ2-7, with a weak D call TRBD2 (6 bases). The germline V gene has CDR1 LGHDT and CDR2 YNNKEL (reference sequence). With 0 bases removed from V and 0 bases from J, the gap between germline ends came to 12 bases. The CDR3 runs 16 residues. CDR3 residues: CASSQDAGNSSYEQYF. Here the CDR3 DNA reads TGTGCCAGCAGCCAAGACGCGGGGAATAGCTCCTACGAGCAGTACTTC.

The table lists this clonotype with many counts. This rearrangement joins TRBV28 to TRBJ1-5, with TRBD1 identical over 8 bases. Per germline, CDR1 MDHEN and CDR2 SYDVKM. V lost 6 bases and J lost 5; bases outside the gene matches: 18. The CDR3 runs 18 residues. The CDR3 here is CASRRPRDRWRRDQPQHF. For the CDR3, the DNA is TGTGCCAGCAGGCGACCTCGGGACAGGTGGAGGAGGGATCAGCCCCAGCATTTT.

This clonotype was picked up a small number of times. The chain is built from TRBV20-1 and TRBJ2-7, with D possibly being TRBD1 or TRBD2 (5 bases each). V was shortened by 3 bases and J by 3 bases, with 12 bases between the two germline ends. The CDR3 is 13 residues long. CDR1 DFQATT and CDR2 SNEGSKA come from the germline V gene (reference sequence). The CDR3 sequence is CSARGTDGYEQYF. The CDR3 nucleotides read TGCAGTGCTAGGGGGACGGACGGCTACGAGCAGTACTTC.

This clonotype was counted a few times. The J gene is TRBJ1-1, the V gene TRBV27; perhaps TRBD1 as D (5 bases). The germline V and J ends were trimmed by 3 bases and 3 bases, with 11 bases remaining between them. The CDR3 length is 14 residues. The V gene's germline CDR1 is MNHEY and CDR2 SMNVEV (reference sequence). CDR3 nucleotide sequence: TGTGCCAGCAGTTTTGGTGGGGGAGACACTGAAGCTTTCTTT. This translates into CASSFGGGDTEAFF.

This clonotype was observed many times. The chain combines TRBV6-1 with TRBJ2-1, with TRBD1 identical over 7 bases. The CDR3 has 14 amino acids. CDR1 and CDR2 (germline): MNHNS, SASEGT. V shed 1 base and J 8 bases; nucleotides not matched to a gene: 5. The DNA for the CDR3 is TGTGCCAGCAGTGAAGGGGGGACAGTCTATGAGCAGTTCTTC. Protein: CASSEGGTVYEQFF.

This clonotype was seen at least ten times. V gene TRBV4-2 combines with J gene TRBJ1-1, with D perhaps TRBD1 (6 bases). This CDR3 has 15 amino acids. V was clipped by 1 base and J by 1 base, with 10 bases between them. From germline, CDR1 is LGHNA and CDR2 YNFKEQ. CDR3 in amino acids: CASSQVDRRNTEAFF. The CDR3 DNA reads TGTGCCAGCAGCCAAGTCGACAGGCGGAACACTGAAGCTTTCTTT.

This clonotype was seen repeatedly, ten times or more. This chain uses TRBV5-6 with TRBJ1-1, with D tentatively TRBD1 (6 bases). V lost 1 base and J 5 bases, leaving 9 bases between the germline ends. From germline, CDR1 is SGHDT and CDR2 YYEEEE. The length of the CDR3 is 13 residues. CDR3 nucleotides: TGTGCCAGCAGCTTGAAAGGGGGGACTGAAGCTTTCTTT. Its translation: CASSLKGGTEAFF.

The chain employs TRBV9 and TRBJ1-3; D may be TRBD1 (5 bases). The CDR3 runs to 15 residues. CDR1 and CDR2 from the germline V gene are SGDLS and YYNGEE. V was cut by 2 bases and J by 4 bases, with 13 bases left in between. The CDR3 nucleotides read TGTGCCAGCAGCGTCGACAGCCTGAGGGGAAACACCATATATTTT. Its translation is CASSVDSLRGNTIYF.

This clonotype was counted ten times or more. The CDR3 is CASTRTRTGNEQFF. Written as DNA, the CDR3 is TGCGCCAGCACCCGGACTAGAACCGGTAATGAGCAGTTCTTC. V gene TRBV10-2 combines with J gene TRBJ2-1; 7 nucleotides line up with TRBD2. J lost 7 bases, V lost 7 bases, and 10 bases had no gene match. The CDR3 spans 14 residues. CDR1 and CDR2 (germline): WSHSY, SAAADI.

J is TRBJ2-5 and V is TRBV4-1; 8 nucleotides align to TRBD1. The germline V gene encodes CDR1 MGHRA and CDR2 YSYEKL. The CDR3 extends over 17 amino acids. The V segment lost 0 bases and the J segment 4 bases; nucleotides outside the gene matches: 10. The CDR3 sequence is CASSQDRTRGQGETQYF. CDR3 nucleotides: TGCGCCAGCAGCCAAGATAGAACACGAGGACAGGGAGAGACCCAGTACTTC.

This clonotype was seen many times. The CDR3 protein is CASSLNFITDGYTF. CDR3 coding DNA: TGTGCCAGCAGCTTAAACTTCATCACGGATGGCTACACCTTC. This chain links TRBV7-3 with TRBJ1-2; no clear D gene. There are 14 residues in the CDR3. Trimming left V 1 base short and J 6 bases short, with 12 bases between. Germline CDR1 SGHTA, CDR2 FQGTGA.

In its sample, this clonotype was seen many times. CDR3 sequence: CASSVGRGSTDTQYF. CDR3 sequence (DNA): TGTGCCAGCAGCGTAGGACGAGGGAGCACAGATACGCAGTATTTT. The genes are TRBV9 and TRBJ2-3; maybe TRBD2 (5 bases). From germline, CDR1 is SGDLS and CDR2 YYNGEE. The CDR3 covers 15 residues. V was clipped by 0 bases and J by 0 bases, with 8 bases between them.

V and J are TRBV3-1 and TRBJ1-5; 7 bases are shared with TRBD1. Germline V gene data show CDR1 as LGHDT and CDR2 as YNNKEL (reference sequence). The V and J ends lost 9 bases and 5 bases, in that order; junction bases with no gene match: 4. The CDR3 is 12 residues long. The DNA for the CDR3 is TGTGCCAGTCGACAGGGAGATCAGCCCCAGCATTTT. Translating it yields CASRQGDQPQHF. The full variable domain, rest sourced from reference TRBV3-1 and TRBJ1-5, is DTAVSQTPKYLVTQMGNDKSIKCEQNLGHDTMYWYKQDSKKFLKIMFSYNNKELIINETVPNRFSPKSPDKAHLNLHINSLELGDSAVYFCASRQGDQPQHFGDGTRLSIL.

The chain combines TRBV4-1 with TRBJ2-1; no firm D call. CDR1 MGHRA and CDR2 YSYEKL come from the germline V gene. The CDR3 sequence is 15 residues long. The ends were cut back, 1 base at V and 7 bases at J, with 14 bases in the middle. The CDR3 bases are TGCGCCAGCAGCCAAGGAGGAGCTCGACGGAATGAGCAGTTCTTC. This codes for CASSQGGARRNEQFF.

This clonotype appeared many times. This sequence joins TRBV11-3 and TRBJ1-1, with 7 bases aligning to TRBD1. The CDR3 sequence is 14 residues long. Germline V gives CDR1 SGHNT, CDR2 YENEEA. With 0 bases clipped from V and 7 bases from J, the junction kept 5 bases outside the gene matches. CDR3 nucleotides: TGTGCCAGCAGCTTAGAGGGACAGAACTATGAAGCTTTCTTT. It yields the protein CASSLEGQNYEAFF.